This entry lists 9 T cell receptor beta chains sequenced from one sample in a study of T-cell reconstitution after alpha-beta-depleted transplantation in children. A TCRbeta library incorporating unique molecular identifiers was prepared. TCRdb used MiXCR to reprocess the PCR reads, holding one entry per CDR3 protein. The sample lists around 360,000 distinct CDR3 sequences, 10% occurring once. Sequencing was performed on PBMCs from the stem cell graft donor, taken from the stem cell graft. Receptor source: a human donor who donated a stem cell graft to a child with acute lymphoblastic leukemia.

This clonotype was counted between two and nine times. This chain connects TRBV4-3 to TRBJ1-1; no reliable D call. The V gene's germline CDR1 is LGHNA and CDR2 YSLEER. The ends were cut back, 0 bases at V and 2 bases at J, with 16 bases in the middle. The CDR3 runs 17 residues. CDR3 protein: CASSQDLVGERNTEAFF. In DNA form, the CDR3 reads TGCGCCAGCAGCCAAGATCTGGTCGGGGAGAGAAACACTGAAGCTTTCTTT.

The rearrangement links TRBV4-1 to TRBJ1-2; the D gene is possibly TRBD1 (5 bases). The V and J ends lost 4 bases and 1 base respectively, with 16 bases between them. This CDR3 region has 16 residues. CDR1 MGHRA and CDR2 YSYEKL come from the germline V gene. The CDR3 loop is CASSPVGGDLNYGYTF. CDR3 DNA: TGCGCCAGCAGCCCGGTAGGAGGGGATCTTAACTATGGCTACACCTTC.

This clonotype came up a few times. The V call is TRBV12-3 or TRBV12-4, the J call TRBJ1-2, with D tentatively TRBD1 (5 bases). The CDR3 totals 14 residues. The V gene lost 4 bases and the J gene lost 8 bases, with 17 bases spanning the gap. The CDR3 DNA reads as TGTGCCAGCAGTTCCTACGGACAAACCGCAGGCTACACCTTC. Its protein is CASSSYGQTAGYTF.

The rearrangement joins TRBV27 to TRBJ2-7, with D possibly matching TRBD2 (6 bases). The CDR3 sequence is 15 residues long. Per the germline V gene, CDR1 is MNHEY and CDR2 is SMNVEV (reference sequence). V gave up 5 bases and J gave up 0 bases, with 14 bases separating them. The CDR3 region has the DNA TGTGCCAGCAGTCGGAATAGCGGAAGCTCCTACGAGCAGTACTTC. Protein: CASSRNSGSSYEQYF.

There are many counts of this clonotype. The rearrangement joins TRBV5-1 to TRBJ2-1, with D unresolved. Germline lookup yields CDR1 SGHRS and CDR2 YFSETQ. Trimming removed 0 bases from V and 12 bases from J, with 22 bases in between. This CDR3 has 16 residues. CDR3 region: CASSLALGRQLRGQFF. In DNA form, the CDR3 reads TGCGCCAGCAGCTTGGCCCTTGGACGCCAATTAAGAGGGCAGTTCTTC.

This clonotype was recorded a few times. The V gene is TRBV7-9, the J gene TRBJ1-2; D perhaps matches TRBD1 (5 bases). This CDR3 has 14 residues. The V and J ends lost 1 base and 5 bases respectively, with 11 bases between them. Germline CDR1 SEHNR, CDR2 FQNEAQ (reference sequence). For the CDR3, the DNA is TGTGCCAGCAGCTTAGGAGGGGTTATTTATGGCTACACCTTC. This codes for CASSLGGVIYGYTF.

This chain uses TRBV30 with TRBJ2-7; D perhaps matches TRBD1 (6 bases). Trimming removed 7 bases from V and 5 bases from J, with 18 bases in between. The CDR3 has 13 residues. The germline V gene has CDR1 GTSNPN and CDR2 SVGIG (reference sequence). The CDR3 DNA follows: TGTGCCTCGGAGACAGGCACCCCCAACGAGCAGTACTTC. It codes for CASETGTPNEQYF.

This clonotype was seen more than once but under ten times. The gene calls are TRBV20-1 and TRBJ1-1; D possibly corresponds to TRBD1 (5 bases). CDR1 and CDR2 (germline): DFQATT, SNEGSKA (reference sequence). There are 15 residues in the CDR3. Trimming took 5 bases from V and 0 from J, leaving 16 bases between them. CDR3 nucleotides: TGCAGTGCTTCCCAGGGTGCCAGAATGAACACTGAAGCTTTCTTT. Translating gives CSASQGARMNTEAFF.

In this sample, this clonotype turned up a few times. This CDR3 reads CASSEPGGRASYEQYF. CDR3 DNA sequence: TGTGCCAGCAGCGAACCGGGCGGGAGGGCCTCCTACGAGCAGTACTTC. The genes are TRBV7-9 and TRBJ2-7, with 9 positions matching TRBD2. Germline lookup yields CDR1 SEHNR and CDR2 FQNEAQ (reference sequence). V shed 5 bases, J shed 0 bases, and the junction held 8 bases outside the gene matches. The CDR3 extends over 16 amino acids. The whole variable domain, remainder taken from reference TRBV7-9 and TRBJ2-7, is DTGVSQNPRHKITKRGQNVTFRCDPISEHNRLYWYRQTLGQGPEFLTYFQNEAQLEKSRLLSDRFSAERPKGSFSTLEIQRTEQGDSAMYLCASSEPGGRASYEQYFGPGTRLTVT.